One sample yielded the 15 T cell receptor beta chains listed below, sequenced in a study of OX40 agonist ivuxolimab in advanced cancers. Method: immunoSEQ multiplex PCR; TCRdb's copy keeps in-frame clones and lacks some. The sample holds about 27,000 clones, around 80% seen once. The material sequenced was CD4+ or CD8+ T cells sorted from blood, taken in a trial of the OX40 agonist ivuxolimab. These receptors were obtained from an adult with an advanced solid tumor such as melanoma, head and neck, liver or kidney cancer.

By share, this clone counts as medium-sized. The chain carries TRBV7-9 and TRBJ2-7; 7 nucleotides match TRBD1. This CDR3 spans 13 amino acids. Germline values: CDR1 SEHNR, CDR2 FQNEAQ (reference sequence). The ends lost 5 bases at V and 4 bases at J; junction bases unmatched: 5. The CDR3 coding sequence is TGTGCCAGCAGCCCCCGGGACAGATACGAGCAGTACTTC. Translated: CASSPRDRYEQYF. Full variable domain (remainder filled in from reference TRBV7-9 and TRBJ2-7): DTGVSQNPRHKITKRGQNVTFRCDPISEHNRLYWYRQTLGQGPEFLTYFQNEAQLEKSRLLSDRFSAERPKGSFSTLEIQRTEQGDSAMYLCASSPRDRYEQYFGPGTRLTVT.

The V call is TRBV11-2, the J call TRBJ1-1; D is unresolved. V was pared by 4 bases and J by 1 base, with 10 bases between. The CDR3 loop spans 14 amino acids. Germline-derived CDR1 and CDR2 are SGHAT and FQNNGV. The CDR3, as DNA: TGTGCCAGCAGCTCCCGACGGGAGAACACTGAAGCTTTCTTT. It codes for CASSSRRENTEAFF. Full variable domain (remainder filled in from reference TRBV11-2 and TRBJ1-1): EAGVAQSPRYKIIEKRQSVAFWCNPISGHATLYWYQQILGQGPKLLIQFQNNGVVDDSQLPKDRFSAERLKGVDSTLKIQPAKLEDSAVYLCASSSRRENTEAFFGQGTRLTVV.

The V gene is TRBV5-1, the J gene TRBJ2-3, with 10 bases aligning to TRBD2. The germline V gene encodes CDR1 SGHRS and CDR2 YFSETQ. This CDR3 has 20 amino acids. V lost 5 bases, J lost 4 bases, and 22 bases stayed unmatched. The CDR3 bases are TGCGCCAGCAGTTTTCTTCCCCCCCGGGGTAGCGGGGGGCGGGCAGATACGCAGTATTTT. It specifies CASSFLPPRGSGGRADTQYF.

A word on this clone: The sample carries other DNA sequences with the same CDR3. The V and J genes are TRBV9 and TRBJ2-6, with D unresolved. Germline V gene data show CDR1 as SGDLS and CDR2 as YYNGEE. V lost 0 bases to trimming and J lost 1 base, with 5 bases between them. CDR3 size: 15 residues. The CDR3 reads CASSVGGSGANVLTF. The CDR3 region has the DNA TGTGCCAGCAGCGTAGGGGGTTCTGGGGCCAACGTCCTGACTTTC.

CDR3 region: CASSDWALEQFF. The CDR3 DNA sequence: TGTGCCAGCAGTGATTGGGCTCTCGAGCAGTTCTTC. The rearrangement joins TRBV2 to TRBJ2-1; no reliable D call. V shed 3 bases and J shed 10 bases, with 10 bases lying between them. There are 12 residues in the CDR3. Germline values: CDR1 SNHLY, CDR2 FYNNEI. The full variable domain, in which reference TRBV2 and TRBJ2-1 provide the parts outside the CDR3, is EPEVTQTPSHQVTQMGQEVILRCVPISNHLYFYWYRQILGQKVEFLVSFYNNEISEKSEIFDDQFSVERPDGSNFTLKIRSTKLEDSAMYFCASSDWALEQFFGPGTRLTVL.

This chain uses TRBV27 with TRBJ2-3; D unclear. This CDR3 has 14 residues. Germline V gene lookup returns CDR1 MNHEY and CDR2 SMNVEV (reference sequence). The V end lost 2 bases, the J end lost 0 bases, and 6 bases lay between the germline ends. The CDR3 coding sequence is TGTGCCAGCAGTTTAACCCTAAGCACAGATACGCAGTATTTT. This translates into CASSLTLSTDTQYF.

CDR3 loop: CASSLTSNEQFF. DNA of the CDR3: TGTGCCAGCAGCTTGACTAGCAATGAGCAGTTCTTC. The rearrangement links TRBV5-4 to TRBJ2-1; perhaps TRBD2 as D (5 bases). Germline V CDR1 and CDR2: SGHNT, YYREEE (reference sequence). V shed 1 base and J shed 6 bases, with 5 bases lying between them. This CDR3 contains 12 residues.

The chain joins TRBV11-3 to TRBJ1-1; no firm D call. The length of the CDR3 is 17 residues. V lost 2 bases and J lost 4, with 20 bases in between. Germline V gene lookup returns CDR1 SGHNT and CDR2 YENEEA. This CDR3 is CASSLYPSMLGGTEAFF. For the CDR3, the DNA is TGTGCCAGCAGCTTATATCCTTCTATGTTGGGAGGCACTGAAGCTTTCTTT.

This clone occurred once. The chain employs TRBV7-9 and TRBJ2-2; D not certain. The CDR3 runs 15 residues. The germline V and J ends were trimmed by 0 bases and 2 bases, with 7 bases remaining between them. The germline V gene has CDR1 SEHNR and CDR2 FQNEAQ (reference sequence). As DNA, the CDR3 is TGTGCCAGCAGCTTAGCGCGGCTAAACACCGGGGAGCTGTTTTTT. It is translated as CASSLARLNTGELFF.

The V call is TRBV30, the J call TRBJ2-1; the D gene is possibly TRBD2 (6 bases). The CDR3 runs to 18 residues. V was shortened by 0 bases and J by 0 bases, with 18 bases between the two germline ends. Germline V lookup: CDR1 GTSNPN, CDR2 SVGIG (reference sequence). The CDR3 region is CAWSVGVEGTSSYNEQFF. The DNA for the CDR3 is TGTGCCTGGAGTGTCGGGGTGGAGGGGACGAGCTCCTACAATGAGCAGTTCTTC.

The sample holds one count of this clone. The CDR3 bases are TGCAGTGCTAGAAGCGGATACGAGCAGTACTTC. Translation gives CSARSGYEQYF. The V and J genes are TRBV20-1 and TRBJ2-7; D is possibly TRBD2 (5 bases). The CDR3 totals 11 residues. CDR1 is DFQATT, CDR2 SNEGSKA, per germline (reference sequence). V was clipped by 2 bases and J by 4 bases, with 6 bases between them.

This chain links TRBV4-1 with TRBJ2-1, with TRBD1 identical over 10 bases. Losses at the gene ends were 0 bases for V and 7 bases for J; bases not matched to a gene: 6. The CDR3 runs to 16 residues. Germline V gives CDR1 MGHRA, CDR2 YSYEKL. The CDR3 sequence: CASSQDGGQGRNEQFF. CDR3 sequence (DNA): TGCGCCAGCAGCCAAGATGGGGGACAGGGGAGGAATGAGCAGTTCTTC.

A single count supports this clone. This chain uses TRBV28 with TRBJ2-3; D ambiguous. Trimming shortened V by 3 bases and J by 5 bases, and 9 bases separated the two germline ends. Germline V gene sequence: CDR1 MDHEN, CDR2 SYDVKM. CDR3 size: 13 residues. The CDR3 region is CASSFHRGDTQYF. The CDR3, as DNA: TGTGCCAGCAGTTTTCACCGCGGAGATACGCAGTATTTT.

The gene calls are TRBV19 and TRBJ2-7, with D tentatively TRBD1 or TRBD2 (5 bases each). This CDR3 spans 14 amino acids. Per germline, CDR1 LNHDA and CDR2 SQIVND (reference sequence). Between the trimmed V and J ends, which lost 3 bases and 7 bases, there was a span of 16 bases. The CDR3 DNA is TGTGCCAGTAGTATCATTCATGGGGGAAAGGAGCAGTACTTC. Translated, it gives CASSIIHGGKEQYF.

The chain is built from TRBV7-2 and TRBJ1-4; no clear D. Trimming stripped 1 base from V and 8 bases from J, with 14 bases between. The CDR3 runs 15 residues. Germline V gene lookup returns CDR1 SGHTA and CDR2 FQGNSA. The CDR3 region is CASSLERNRLEKLFF. CDR3 bases: TGTGCCAGCAGCTTAGAAAGGAACCGATTAGAAAAACTGTTTTTT.